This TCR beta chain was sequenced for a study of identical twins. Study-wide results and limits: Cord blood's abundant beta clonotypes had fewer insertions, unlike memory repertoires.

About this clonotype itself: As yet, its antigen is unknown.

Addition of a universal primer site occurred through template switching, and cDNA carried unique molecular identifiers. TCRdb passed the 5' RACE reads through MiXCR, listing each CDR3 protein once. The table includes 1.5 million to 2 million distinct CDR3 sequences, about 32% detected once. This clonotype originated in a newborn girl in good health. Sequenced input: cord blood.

The CDR3 sequence is CSVAGPMNTEAFF. The CDR3 DNA reads TGCAGCGTTGCGGGGCCGATGAACACTGAAGCTTTCTTT. J is TRBJ1-1 and V is TRBV29-1, with a possible D match to TRBD1 (5 bases). V lost 4 bases and J 0 bases, leaving 9 bases between the germline ends. Germline CDR1 reads SQVTM; CDR2 reads ANQGSEA. CDR3 length: 13 residues.